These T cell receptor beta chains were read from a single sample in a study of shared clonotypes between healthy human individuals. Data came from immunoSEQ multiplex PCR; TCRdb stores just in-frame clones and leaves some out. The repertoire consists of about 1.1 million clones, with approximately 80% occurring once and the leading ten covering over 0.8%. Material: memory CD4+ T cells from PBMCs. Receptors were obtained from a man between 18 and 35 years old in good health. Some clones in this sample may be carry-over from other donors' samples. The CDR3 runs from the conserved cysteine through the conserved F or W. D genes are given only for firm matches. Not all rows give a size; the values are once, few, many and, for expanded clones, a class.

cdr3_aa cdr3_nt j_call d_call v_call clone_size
CASSPSFAGLGEQYF TGTGCCAGCAGCCCCTCATTTGCGGGGCTTGGAGAGCAGTACTTC TRBJ2-7 NA TRBV7-2 NA
CASSLAGGQVTEAFF TGTGCCAGCAGCTTAGCGGGGGGGCAGGTCACTGAAGCTTTCTTT TRBJ1-1 NA TRBV7-9 NA
CSVARVGGDYGYTF TGCAGCGTGGCCAGGGTAGGGGGTGACTATGGCTACACCTTC TRBJ1-2 NA TRBV29-1 NA
CASSTGLAANTGELFF TGTGCCAGCAGCACGGGACTAGCGGCGAACACCGGGGAGCTGTTTTTT TRBJ2-2 TRBD2 TRBV11-2 NA
CASSYSGQPNSPLHF TGTGCCAGCAGCTACTCGGGACAGCCTAATTCACCCCTCCACTTT TRBJ1-6 TRBD1 TRBV7-3 NA
CATLSSGSTDTQYF TGTGCCACCCTATCCAGCGGCTCCACAGATACGCAGTATTTT TRBJ2-3 NA TRBV7-9 NA
CAISEGKGDQPQHF TGTGCCATCAGTGAGGGCAAGGGAGATCAGCCCCAGCATTTT TRBJ1-5 NA TRBV10-3 NA
CSASGPYEQYF TGCAGTGCTAGCGGTCCCTACGAGCAGTACTTC TRBJ2-7 NA TRBV20-1 NA
CASYNPGQGGYNEQFF TGTGCCAGCTATAATCCGGGACAGGGGGGATACAATGAGCAGTTCTTC TRBJ2-1 TRBD1 TRBV27 NA
CASSPHPPLFF TGTGCCAGCAGTCCCCACCCCCCTCTGTTTTTT TRBJ1-4 NA TRBV27 NA
CASSDSPLDSPLHF TGTGCCAGCAGTGACAGCCCCCTCGATTCACCCCTCCACTTT TRBJ1-6 NA TRBV6-1 NA
CASSLAFGDGGGYTF TGTGCCAGCAGCTTAGCATTCGGGGACGGCGGTGGCTACACCTTC TRBJ1-2 NA TRBV7-8 NA
CASSSSGTRDEQFF TGTGCCAGCTCATCCTCCGGGACTAGGGATGAGCAGTTCTTC TRBJ2-1 TRBD2 TRBV18 NA
CASSAGQGALETQYF TGTGCCAGCAGCGCTGGACAGGGGGCACTAGAGACCCAGTACTTC TRBJ2-5 TRBD1 TRBV5-4 NA
CASSLGHTGELFF TGCGCCAGCAGCTTGGGGCATACCGGGGAGCTGTTTTTT TRBJ2-2 NA TRBV5-1 few
CASSLVGDRPQHF TGTGCCAGCAGCTTAGTGGGAGACCGGCCCCAGCATTTT TRBJ1-5 NA TRBV7-9 few
CASSGKGHPGYGYTF TGTGCCAGCAGTGGAAAGGGACACCCGGGCTATGGCTACACCTTC TRBJ1-2 NA TRBV6-4 few
CASSDVANQPQHF TGTGCCAGCAGTGACGTCGCTAATCAGCCCCAGCATTTT TRBJ1-5 NA TRBV6-1 NA
CASCRDRGVGRQFF TGTGCCAGCTGCCGGGACAGGGGTGTTGGGCGGCAGTTCTTC TRBJ2-1 TRBD1 TRBV7-2 NA
CASSTSSYNEQFF TGTGCCAGCTCCACTAGCTCCTACAATGAGCAGTTCTTC TRBJ2-1 NA TRBV28 NA
CASSQTGTDPYEQYF TGTGCCAGCAGCCAAACCGGGACAGATCCCTACGAGCAGTACTTC TRBJ2-7 TRBD1 TRBV27 NA
CASNPVTTTGELFF TGTGCCAGCAACCCCGTTACAACCACCGGGGAGCTGTTTTTT TRBJ2-2 NA TRBV7-8 NA
CASSAGWGDSYNEQFF TGTGCCAGCAGCGCTGGATGGGGGGATTCCTACAATGAGCAGTTCTTC TRBJ2-1 NA TRBV9 NA
CASSPGLATGELFF TGTGCCAGCTCACCGGGACTCGCCACCGGGGAGCTGTTTTTT TRBJ2-2 NA TRBV18 NA
CASSLPGSGNTIYF TGTGCCAGCAGCTTGCCGGGCTCTGGAAACACCATATATTTT TRBJ1-3 NA TRBV5-4 NA
CASHNRGQGETQYF TGTGCCAGCCATAACAGGGGGCAGGGAGAGACCCAGTACTTC TRBJ2-5 TRBD1 TRBV18 NA
CASSLDGVRGRNEQYF TGTGCCAGCAGCTTAGACGGCGTCAGGGGACGAAACGAGCAGTACTTC TRBJ2-7 NA TRBV7-9 NA
CASSALDRGRYGYTF TGTGCCAGCAGCGCGCTGGACAGGGGGCGCTATGGCTACACCTTC TRBJ1-2 TRBD1 TRBV5-4 NA
CASSLGLAGGPGYGDTQYF TGTGCCAGCAGCCTGGGACTAGCGGGAGGCCCGGGGTATGGAGATACGCAGTATTTT TRBJ2-3 TRBD2 TRBV13 few
CASSEWQGLGNEQFF TGTGCCAGCAGCGAGTGGCAGGGTTTAGGAAATGAGCAGTTCTTC TRBJ2-1 NA TRBV5-8 NA
CASSSRLAANTGELFF TGTGCCAGCAGTTCCCGACTAGCAGCGAACACCGGGGAGCTGTTTTTT TRBJ2-2 TRBD2 TRBV6-6 many
CASSARGGGRRTNTEAFF TGTGCCAGCAGCGCCCGAGGTGGGGGGAGAAGGACGAACACTGAAGCTTTCTTT TRBJ1-1 NA TRBV25-1 few
CATSDKGGTRTYEQYF TGTGCCACCAGCGACAAAGGGGGGACTAGAACCTACGAGCAGTACTTC TRBJ2-7 TRBD2 TRBV15 NA
CASSLPGTGLTEAFF TGTGCCAGCAGCCTTCCCGGGACAGGGCTCACTGAAGCTTTCTTT TRBJ1-1 TRBD1 TRBV5-4 few
CASSYERDTVYGYTF TGTGCCAGCAGTTATGAACGGGACACAGTCTATGGCTACACCTTC TRBJ1-2 NA TRBV28 NA
CASSFDRGPPQTQYF TGTGCCAGCAGCTTTGACAGGGGCCCCCCCCAGACCCAGTACTTC TRBJ2-5 TRBD1 TRBV5-4 NA
CASSPRDQETQYF TGTGCCAGCAGCCCCCGGGACCAAGAGACCCAGTACTTC TRBJ2-5 NA TRBV13 NA
CASSRVHHGKTYGYTF TGTGCCAGCAGCCGCGTCCACCATGGAAAGACCTATGGCTACACCTTC TRBJ1-2 NA TRBV7-9 NA
CASRSANYGYTF TGTGCCAGCCGGTCGGCCAACTATGGCTACACCTTC TRBJ1-2 NA TRBV6-6 NA
CASRPSAGGEQYF TGTGCCAGCAGACCATCTGCCGGGGGGGAGCAGTACTTC TRBJ2-7 TRBD2 TRBV7-9 NA
CASSPELARSYEQYF TGTGCCAGCAGCCCGGAACTAGCTAGATCCTACGAGCAGTACTTC TRBJ2-7 NA TRBV5-4 NA
CAISEGRLVSYNEQFF TGTGCCATCAGTGAAGGTCGACTAGTATCCTACAATGAGCAGTTCTTC TRBJ2-1 NA TRBV10-3 NA
CSVSKRGTYNEQFF TGCAGCGTTTCAAAGCGGGGCACCTACAATGAGCAGTTCTTC TRBJ2-1 TRBD2 TRBV29-1 NA
CAWSRDRVGEKLFF TGTGCCTGGAGCAGGGACAGGGTCGGAGAAAAACTGTTTTTT TRBJ1-4 TRBD1 TRBV30 NA
CASSLAPPAGGMYEQYF TGCGCCAGCAGCTTGGCCCCACCTGCTGGGGGTATGTACGAGCAGTACTTC TRBJ2-7 NA TRBV5-1 once